Each of the 22 T cell receptor beta chains below was sequenced from the same sample in a study of follicular helper T cells after annual influenza vaccination (dated by TCRdb to 2016 to 2017). The time point label corresponds to: 2015-2016 season, 7 days after influenza vaccination. The library came from the immunoSEQ multiplex PCR assay. Here the immuneACCESS table is served through TCRdb, limited to in-frame sequences with V and J called. Missing clones are a known gap in these copies; in checked studies unresolved V genes cover under half, and the rest lacks a known reason. The sample has about 4,200 clones on record, approximately 82% of them singletons. The ten most abundant clones make up around 0.9% of the sample. This material consisted of CXCR5+ CD38- circulating T follicular helper cells from blood, taken 7 days after influenza vaccination. The cell subset or site label for this specimen denotes: circulating Tfh, non-naive CD4+CXCR5+PD-1+ (ICOS+CD38+ or ICOS-CD38-). The receptor source for this set is an adult who received the influenza vaccine.

The rearrangement joins TRBV10-1 to TRBJ2-5; the D is unclear. The CDR3 has 13 amino acids. Germline V CDR1 and CDR2: WNHNN, SYGVQD (reference sequence). The V end was cut by 2 bases, the J end by 5 bases, with 9 bases between. Here the CDR3 DNA reads TGCGCCAGCAGTGAGACCATAGGGGAGACCCAGTACTTC. Translating gives CASSETIGETQYF.

CDR3 bases: TGTGCCAGCAGCCCCCGGACAGGGATTAATGAAAAACTGTTTTTT. Translating it yields CASSPRTGINEKLFF. The V gene is TRBV9, the J gene TRBJ1-4; 8 bases fit TRBD1. The CDR3 is 15 residues long. Trimming cost V 4 bases and J 4 bases; bases outside gene matches: 6. The germline gives CDR1 SGDLS, CDR2 YYNGEE. Filled out from reference TRBV9 and TRBJ1-4, the complete variable domain reads DSGVTQTPKHLITATGQRVTLRCSPRSGDLSVYWYQQSLDQGLQFLIQYYNGEERAKGNILERFSAQQFPDLHSELNLSSLELGDSALYFCASSPRTGINEKLFFGSGTQLSVL.

This chain connects TRBV5-6 to TRBJ2-7; maybe TRBD2 (6 bases). The ends were cut back, 8 bases at V and 1 base at J, with 31 bases in the middle. From germline, CDR1 is SGHDT and CDR2 YYEEEE. This CDR3 region has 19 residues. The CDR3 region has the DNA TGTGCCAGTCGTCCCGGGGACGTCTGGGAGGCGTCAGTTTCCTACGAGCAGTACTTC. Its protein product is CASRPGDVWEASVSYEQYF.

In DNA, the CDR3 is TGTGCCAGCAGCTTATATTTGGGGGGCGCGCCTTTGGCCCAGCATTTT. Its protein is CASSLYLGGAPLAQHF. The chain recombines TRBV7-2 with TRBJ1-5, with TRBD1 as a possible D gene (6 bases). The V and J ends lost 2 bases and 11 bases respectively, with 22 bases between them. Germline loops: CDR1 SGHTA, CDR2 FQGNSA. CDR3 length: 16 residues.

This clone was found once. This rearrangement joins TRBV14 to TRBJ1-4; D may be TRBD1 (5 bases). CDR1 SGHDN and CDR2 FVKESK come from the germline V gene. CDR3 size: 14 residues. Between the trimmed V and J ends, which lost 2 bases and 8 bases, there was a span of 12 bases. The CDR3 protein is CASSQRGTFEKLFF. The DNA of the CDR3 is TGTGCCAGCAGCCAACGGGGGACCTTCGAAAAACTGTTTTTT.

The J gene is TRBJ2-5, the V gene TRBV19; possible D gene TRBD1, 5 bases. In germline, CDR1 is LNHDA, CDR2 SQIVND (reference sequence). The CDR3 covers 14 residues. V was trimmed by 8 bases and J by 4 bases, leaving 17 bases between them. The CDR3 bases are TGTGCCAGTGGGCAGGGTCGGTTAGGAGAGACCCAGTACTTC. This gives the protein CASGQGRLGETQYF.

The V call is TRBV19, the J call TRBJ1-1; D gene uncertain. CDR1 LNHDA and CDR2 SQIVND come from the germline V gene (reference sequence). This CDR3 spans 16 amino acids. Trimming stripped 4 bases from V and 4 bases from J, with 19 bases between. The CDR3 sequence is CASSNHGSGSPTEAFF. CDR3 DNA sequence: TGTGCCAGTAGTAACCACGGATCCGGGTCTCCCACTGAAGCTTTCTTT.

This sequence joins TRBV6-5 and TRBJ1-4; TRBD1 is a possible D gene (5 bases). This CDR3 spans 14 amino acids. The V end lost 4 bases, the J end lost 6 bases, and 12 bases lay between the germline ends. The germline gives CDR1 MNHEY, CDR2 SVGAGI. The CDR3 sequence: CASSWRGGDEKLFF. CDR3 in DNA: TGTGCCAGCAGTTGGCGGGGCGGGGATGAAAAACTGTTTTTT.

The genes are TRBV25-1 and TRBJ2-2; possibly TRBD1 or TRBD2 for D (5 bases each). Trimming took 1 base from V and 14 from J, leaving 11 bases between them. This CDR3 has 12 residues. Per germline, CDR1 MGHDK and CDR2 SYGVNS. The chain's CDR3 is CASSEWGSVLFF. The CDR3 bases are TGTGCCAGCAGTGAATGGGGGTCCGTACTGTTTTTT.

V and J are TRBV6-1 and TRBJ1-5; D not resolved. Per germline, CDR1 MNHNS and CDR2 SASEGT. Trimming shortened V by 3 bases and J by 5 bases, and 8 bases separated the two germline ends. The CDR3 is made up of 13 amino acids. This CDR3 is CASSEGFDQPQHF. In DNA form, the CDR3 reads TGTGCCAGCAGTGAGGGTTTCGATCAGCCCCAGCATTTT.

This clone turned up a few times. This rearrangement joins TRBV6-1 to TRBJ2-7; D tentatively fits TRBD1 or TRBD2 (5 bases each). CDR1 is MNHNS, CDR2 SASEGT, per germline. This CDR3 is built from 15 residues. The V end was cut by 6 bases, the J end by 3 bases, with 18 bases between. CDR3 in DNA: TGTGCCAGCAGCTCCCGGGACCCCAAGGGCTACGAGCAGTACTTC. It encodes CASSSRDPKGYEQYF.

The chain has TRBV9 and TRBJ2-1; unclear D gene. CDR1 and CDR2 from the germline V gene are SGDLS and YYNGEE. Trimming removed 0 bases from V and 2 bases from J, with 12 bases in between. The CDR3 covers 16 residues. The CDR3 coding sequence is TGTGCCAGCAGCGTAGGTAGCTTCGTCACCTACAATGAGCAGTTCTTC. Translating it yields CASSVGSFVTYNEQFF.

The V gene is TRBV5-1, the J gene TRBJ2-7, with 11 bases that match TRBD2. The CDR3 totals 15 residues. With V trimmed by 5 bases and J by 5 bases, 9 bases remained unmatched. Germline V gene data show CDR1 as SGHRS and CDR2 as YFSETQ. The CDR3 spells CASRSPSGRIHEQYF. The CDR3 DNA reads as TGCGCCAGCAGGTCGCCTAGCGGGAGGATCCACGAGCAGTACTTC. Full variable domain (outside the CDR3, taken from reference TRBV5-1 and TRBJ2-7): KAGVTQTPRYLIKTRGQQVTLSCSPISGHRSVSWYQQTPGQGLQFLFEYFSETQRNKGNFPGRFSGRQFSNSRSEMNVSTLELGDSALYLCASRSPSGRIHEQYFGPGTRLTVT.

This chain links TRBV6-1 with TRBJ2-6, with D perhaps TRBD1 (5 bases). Germline V CDR1 and CDR2: MNHNS, SASEGT. The CDR3 runs to 16 residues. The V gene lost 4 bases and the J gene lost 1 base, with 11 bases spanning the gap. CDR3 bases: TGTGCCAGCAGTGGGGCGGCAGGGTCTGGGGCCAACGTCCTGACTTTC. Protein: CASSGAAGSGANVLTF.

This clone was observed a single time. The chain carries TRBV9 and TRBJ2-3; 7 bases fit TRBD1. Germline values: CDR1 SGDLS, CDR2 YYNGEE. V was pared by 4 bases and J by 1 base, with 3 bases of the junction left unmatched. The CDR3 is 14 residues long. The CDR3 sequence: CASSWTGGTDTQYF. Here the CDR3 DNA reads TGTGCCAGCAGCTGGACAGGCGGCACAGATACGCAGTATTTT.

The chain links TRBV7-6 to TRBJ1-1; D gene uncertain. The ends were cut back, 5 bases at V and 0 bases at J, with 7 bases in the middle. Germline values: CDR1 SGHVS, CDR2 FNYEAQ. The CDR3 spans 13 residues. In DNA form, the CDR3 reads TGTGCCAGCAGCGTTACCATGAACACTGAAGCTTTCTTT. It codes for CASSVTMNTEAFF.

The J gene is TRBJ2-1, the V gene TRBV6-5, with D perhaps TRBD1 (5 bases). V was clipped by 7 bases and J by 7 bases, with 11 bases between them. The CDR3 spans 12 residues. Germline V gene lookup returns CDR1 MNHEY and CDR2 SVGAGI. The CDR3, as DNA: TGTGCCAGCAACCCAGGGCGTAATGAGCAGTTCTTC. This encodes CASNPGRNEQFF.

The J gene is TRBJ1-2, the V gene TRBV2; 8 nucleotides agree with TRBD1. This CDR3 has 13 amino acids. Germline V gene sequence: CDR1 SNHLY, CDR2 FYNNEI. After removal of 6 bases from V and 5 bases from J, the junction contained 5 bases not matched to a gene. DNA of the CDR3: TGTGCCAGCAGGGACAGGGTGGGGTATGGCTACACCTTC. It translates to CASRDRVGYGYTF. The entire variable domain, with the rest obtained from reference TRBV2 and TRBJ1-2, is as follows: EPEVTQTPSHQVTQMGQEVILRCVPISNHLYFYWYRQILGQKVEFLVSFYNNEISEKSEIFDDQFSVERPDGSNFTLKIRSTKLEDSAMYFCASRDRVGYGYTFGSGTRLTVV.

This chain links TRBV7-2 with TRBJ1-1, with D hard to call. CDR3 length: 12 residues. Deletions cut 4 bases from V and 8 bases from J, with 11 bases between. Germline V gene data show CDR1 as SGHTA and CDR2 as FQGNSA. Written as DNA, the CDR3 is TGTGCCAGCAGCTCGTCAGGAGGCGAAGCTTTCTTT. Translation: CASSSSGGEAFF.

This chain uses TRBV7-3 with TRBJ2-1; 7 bases align to TRBD1. Germline values: CDR1 SGHTA, CDR2 FQGTGA. The trim removed 5 bases at V and 0 bases at J, leaving 4 bases unmatched. CDR3 length: 15 amino acids. CDR3 sequence reads: CASSPKGASYNEQFF. CDR3 nucleotides: TGTGCCAGCAGCCCAAAGGGGGCCTCCTACAATGAGCAGTTCTTC.

The chain joins TRBV30 to TRBJ2-1; D is possibly TRBD2 (7 bases). Germline V gene data show CDR1 as GTSNPN and CDR2 as SVGIG (reference sequence). Trimming removed 2 bases from V and 4 bases from J, with 9 bases in between. The CDR3 sequence is 13 residues long. The CDR3 DNA is TGTGCCTGGAGTAGGGGGGGATACAATGAGCAGTTCTTC. Its protein product is CAWSRGGYNEQFF. The full variable domain, its missing parts supplied by reference TRBV30 and TRBJ2-1, is SQTIHQWPATLVQPVGSPLSLECTVEGTSNPNLYWYRQAAGRGLQLLFYSVGIGQISSEVPQNLSASRPQDRQFILSSKKLLLSDSGFYLCAWSRGGYNEQFFGPGTRLTVL.

The chain recombines TRBV29-1 with TRBJ2-5; D remains unclear. The V and J ends lost 3 bases and 4 bases respectively, with 12 bases between them. Germline CDR1 reads SQVTM; CDR2 reads ANQGSEA. The CDR3 has 13 residues. In DNA form, the CDR3 reads TGCAGCGTTGAGTATGATAGCACAGAGACCCAGTACTTC. Translating gives CSVEYDSTETQYF.